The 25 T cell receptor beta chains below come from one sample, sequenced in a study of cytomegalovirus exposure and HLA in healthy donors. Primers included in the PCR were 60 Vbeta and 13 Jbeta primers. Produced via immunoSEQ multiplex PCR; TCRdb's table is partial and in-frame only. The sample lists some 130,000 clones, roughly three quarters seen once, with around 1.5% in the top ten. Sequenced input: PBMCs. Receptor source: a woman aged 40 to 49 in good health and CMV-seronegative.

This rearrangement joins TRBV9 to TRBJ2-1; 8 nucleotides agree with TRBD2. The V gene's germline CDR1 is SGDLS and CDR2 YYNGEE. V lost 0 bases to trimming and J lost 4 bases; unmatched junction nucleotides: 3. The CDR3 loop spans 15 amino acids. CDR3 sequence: CASSVVAGTYNEQFF. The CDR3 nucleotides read TGTGCCAGCAGCGTAGTAGCGGGGACGTACAATGAGCAGTTCTTC.

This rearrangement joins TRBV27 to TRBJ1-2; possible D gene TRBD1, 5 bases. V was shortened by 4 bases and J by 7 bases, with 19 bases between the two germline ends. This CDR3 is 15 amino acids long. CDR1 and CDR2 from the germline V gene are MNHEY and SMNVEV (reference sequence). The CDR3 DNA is TGTGCCAGCAGTTCCCCCGGGGGAGGAAACGTTGGCTACACCTTC. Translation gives CASSSPGGGNVGYTF.

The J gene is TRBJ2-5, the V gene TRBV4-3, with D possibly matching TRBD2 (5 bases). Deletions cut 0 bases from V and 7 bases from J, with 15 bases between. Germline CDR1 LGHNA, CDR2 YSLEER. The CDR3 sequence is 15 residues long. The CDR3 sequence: CASSQEKDLHGTQYF. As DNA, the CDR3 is TGCGCCAGCAGCCAAGAAAAGGACTTACATGGGACCCAGTACTTC.

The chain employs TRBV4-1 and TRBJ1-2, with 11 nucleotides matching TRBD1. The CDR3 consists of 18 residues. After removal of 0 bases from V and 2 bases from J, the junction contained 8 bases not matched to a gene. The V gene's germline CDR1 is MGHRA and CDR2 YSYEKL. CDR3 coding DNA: TGCGCCAGCAGCCAAGAGCACTCTTGGGACAGGGGGAACTATGGCTACACCTTC. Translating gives CASSQEHSWDRGNYGYTF.

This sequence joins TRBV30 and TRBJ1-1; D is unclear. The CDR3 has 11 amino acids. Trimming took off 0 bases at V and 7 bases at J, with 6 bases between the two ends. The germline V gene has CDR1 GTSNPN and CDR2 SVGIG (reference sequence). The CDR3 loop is CAWSVKYEAFF. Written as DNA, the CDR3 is TGTGCCTGGAGTGTTAAATATGAAGCTTTCTTT.

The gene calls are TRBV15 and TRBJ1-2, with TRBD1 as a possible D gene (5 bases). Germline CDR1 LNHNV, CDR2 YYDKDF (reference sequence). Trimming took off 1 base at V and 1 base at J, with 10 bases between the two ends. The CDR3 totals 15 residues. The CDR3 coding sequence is TGTGCCACCAGCAGAGGTGGGAGGGGTAACTATGGCTACACCTTC. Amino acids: CATSRGGRGNYGYTF.

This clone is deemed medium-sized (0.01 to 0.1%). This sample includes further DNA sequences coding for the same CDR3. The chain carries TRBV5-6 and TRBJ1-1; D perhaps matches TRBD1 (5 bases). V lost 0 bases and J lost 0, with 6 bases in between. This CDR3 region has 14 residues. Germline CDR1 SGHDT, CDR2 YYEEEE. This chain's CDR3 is CASSLDRLNTEAFF. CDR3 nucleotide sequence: TGTGCCAGCAGCTTGGACAGGTTGAACACTGAAGCTTTCTTT.

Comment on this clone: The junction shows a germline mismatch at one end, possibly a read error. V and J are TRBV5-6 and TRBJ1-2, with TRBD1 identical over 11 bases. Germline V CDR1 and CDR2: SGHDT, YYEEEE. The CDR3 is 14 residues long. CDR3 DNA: TGTGCCAGCACCCGGGACAGGGGGGGTTCAGGCTACCCCTTC. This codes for CASTRDRGGSGYPF.

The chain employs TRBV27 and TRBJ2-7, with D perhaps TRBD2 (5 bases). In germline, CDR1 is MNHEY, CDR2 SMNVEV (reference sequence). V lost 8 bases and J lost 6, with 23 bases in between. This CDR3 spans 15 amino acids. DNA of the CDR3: TGTGCCAGCGGACCGAGGCTGACTACTGCCATCGAGCAGTACTTC. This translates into CASGPRLTTAIEQYF.

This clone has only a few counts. The DNA for the CDR3 is TGCGCCAGCAGCCAAGAATCGGGTGGTGGGGCCAACGTCCTGACTTTC. Translation gives CASSQESGGGANVLTF. This chain connects TRBV4-3 to TRBJ2-6; D is unresolved. The germline gives CDR1 LGHNA, CDR2 YSLEER. Trimming removed 0 bases at V and 3 bases at J, with 9 bases between. The CDR3 spans 16 residues.

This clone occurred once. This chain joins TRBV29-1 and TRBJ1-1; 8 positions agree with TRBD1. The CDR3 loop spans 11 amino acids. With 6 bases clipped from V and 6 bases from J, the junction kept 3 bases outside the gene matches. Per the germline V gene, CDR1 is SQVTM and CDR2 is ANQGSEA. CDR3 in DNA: TGCAGCGTCCGGACAGGGTCTGAAGCTTTCTTT. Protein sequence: CSVRTGSEAFF.

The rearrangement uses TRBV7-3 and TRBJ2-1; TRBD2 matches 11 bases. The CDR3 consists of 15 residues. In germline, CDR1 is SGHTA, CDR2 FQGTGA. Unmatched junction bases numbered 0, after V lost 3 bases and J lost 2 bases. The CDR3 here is CASSLGLAAYNEQFF. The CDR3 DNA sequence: TGTGCCAGCAGCTTGGGACTAGCGGCCTACAATGAGCAGTTCTTC.

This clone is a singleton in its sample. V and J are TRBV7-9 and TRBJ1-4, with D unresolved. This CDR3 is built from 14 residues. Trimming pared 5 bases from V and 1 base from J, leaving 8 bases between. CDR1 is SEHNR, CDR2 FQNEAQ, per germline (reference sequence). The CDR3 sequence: CASSNGLTNEKLFF. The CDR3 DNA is TGTGCCAGCAGCAATGGCTTAACTAATGAAAAACTGTTTTTT.

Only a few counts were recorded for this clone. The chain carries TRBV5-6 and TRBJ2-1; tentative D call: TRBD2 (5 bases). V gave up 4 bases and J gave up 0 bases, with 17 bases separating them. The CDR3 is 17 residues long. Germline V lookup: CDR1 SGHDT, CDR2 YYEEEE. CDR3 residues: CASSLLWLGSSYNEQFF. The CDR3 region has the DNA TGTGCCAGCAGCCTTCTCTGGTTGGGGAGCTCCTACAATGAGCAGTTCTTC.

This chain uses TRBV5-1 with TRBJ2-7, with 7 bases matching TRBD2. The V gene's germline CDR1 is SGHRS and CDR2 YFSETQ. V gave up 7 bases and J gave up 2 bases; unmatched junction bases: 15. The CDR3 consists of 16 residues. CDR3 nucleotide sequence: TGCGCCAGCGGGACTACACCTGGGGCAGTTCCCTACGAGCAGTACTTC. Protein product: CASGTTPGAVPYEQYF.

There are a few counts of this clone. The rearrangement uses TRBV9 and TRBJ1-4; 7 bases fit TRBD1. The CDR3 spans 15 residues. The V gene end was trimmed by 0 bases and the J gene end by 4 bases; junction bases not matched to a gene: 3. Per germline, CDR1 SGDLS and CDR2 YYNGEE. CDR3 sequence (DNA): TGTGCCAGCAGCGTAGGGGACAGAATTAATGAAAAACTGTTTTTT. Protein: CASSVGDRINEKLFF.

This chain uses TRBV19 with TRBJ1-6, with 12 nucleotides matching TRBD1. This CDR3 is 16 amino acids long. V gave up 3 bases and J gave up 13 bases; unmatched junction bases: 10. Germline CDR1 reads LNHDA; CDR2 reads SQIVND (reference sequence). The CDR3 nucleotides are TGTGCCAGTAGTATTGGGACAGGGGGCCGGCCGGTGCCCCTCCACTTT. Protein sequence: CASSIGTGGRPVPLHF.

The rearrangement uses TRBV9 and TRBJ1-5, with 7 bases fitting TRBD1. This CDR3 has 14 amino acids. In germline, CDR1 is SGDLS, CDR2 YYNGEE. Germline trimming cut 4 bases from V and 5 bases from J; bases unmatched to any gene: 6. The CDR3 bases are TGTGCCAGCAGCCCCCATCAGGGGGATCAGCCCCAGCATTTT. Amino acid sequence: CASSPHQGDQPQHF. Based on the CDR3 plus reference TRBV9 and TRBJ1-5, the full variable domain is DSGVTQTPKHLITATGQRVTLRCSPRSGDLSVYWYQQSLDQGLQFLIQYYNGEERAKGNILERFSAQQFPDLHSELNLSSLELGDSALYFCASSPHQGDQPQHFGDGTRLSIL.

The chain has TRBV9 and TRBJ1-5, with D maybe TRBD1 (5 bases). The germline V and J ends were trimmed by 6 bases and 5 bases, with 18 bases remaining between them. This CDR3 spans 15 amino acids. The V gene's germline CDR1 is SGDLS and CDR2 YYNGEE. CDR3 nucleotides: TGTGCCAGCATTGGGCCGGCTCGGGGGGATCAGCCCCAGCATTTT. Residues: CASIGPARGDQPQHF.

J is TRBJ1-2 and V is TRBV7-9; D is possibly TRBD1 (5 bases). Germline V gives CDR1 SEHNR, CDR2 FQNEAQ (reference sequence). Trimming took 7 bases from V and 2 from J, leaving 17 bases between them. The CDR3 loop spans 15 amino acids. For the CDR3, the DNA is TGTGCCAGCACCGCTGGCGGGGGGGTAAACTATGGCTACACCTTC. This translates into CASTAGGGVNYGYTF. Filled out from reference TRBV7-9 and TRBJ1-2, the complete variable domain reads DTGVSQNPRHKITKRGQNVTFRCDPISEHNRLYWYRQTLGQGPEFLTYFQNEAQLEKSRLLSDRFSAERPKGSFSTLEIQRTEQGDSAMYLCASTAGGGVNYGYTFGSGTRLTVV.

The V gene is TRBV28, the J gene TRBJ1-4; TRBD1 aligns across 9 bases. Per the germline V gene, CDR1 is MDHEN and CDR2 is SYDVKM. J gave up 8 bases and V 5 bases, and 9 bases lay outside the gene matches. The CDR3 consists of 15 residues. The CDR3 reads CASSKHRGLGEKLFF. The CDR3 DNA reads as TGTGCCAGCAGTAAGCACAGGGGGCTAGGGGAAAAACTGTTTTTT.

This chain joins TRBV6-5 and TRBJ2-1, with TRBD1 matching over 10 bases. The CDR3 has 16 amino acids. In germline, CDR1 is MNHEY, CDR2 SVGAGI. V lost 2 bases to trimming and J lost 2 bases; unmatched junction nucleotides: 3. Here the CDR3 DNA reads TGTGCCAGCAGTTACCTAGGGACAGGGGCCTACAATGAGCAGTTCTTC. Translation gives CASSYLGTGAYNEQFF.

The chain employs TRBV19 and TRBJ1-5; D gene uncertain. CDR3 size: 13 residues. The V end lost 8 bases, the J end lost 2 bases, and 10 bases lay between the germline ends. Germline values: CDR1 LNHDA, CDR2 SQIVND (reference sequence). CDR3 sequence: CASSGIGNQPQHF. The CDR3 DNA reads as TGTGCCAGTTCCGGTATAGGCAATCAGCCCCAGCATTTT.

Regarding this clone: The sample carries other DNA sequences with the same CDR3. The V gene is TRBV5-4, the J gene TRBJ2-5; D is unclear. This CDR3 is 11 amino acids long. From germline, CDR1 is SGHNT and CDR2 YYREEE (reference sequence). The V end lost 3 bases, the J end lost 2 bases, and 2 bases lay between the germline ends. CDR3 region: CASSSQETQYF. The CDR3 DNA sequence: TGTGCCAGCAGCTCTCAAGAGACCCAGTACTTC.

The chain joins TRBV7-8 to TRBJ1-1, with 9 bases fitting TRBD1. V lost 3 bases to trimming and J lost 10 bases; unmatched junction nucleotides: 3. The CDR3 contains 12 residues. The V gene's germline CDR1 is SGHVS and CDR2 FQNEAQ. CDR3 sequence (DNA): TGTGCCAGCAGCTTGGCGACAGGGGGAGCTTTCTTT. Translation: CASSLATGGAFF.